Sequencing of this T cell receptor beta chain was carried out in a study of T cells in tuberculosis. For the study at large: Sequenced TCRs come from CD1B-GMM tetramer-binding T cells.

After thawing and overnight rest, PBMC were stained with GMM-loaded CD1B tetramer, viability dye and anti-CD3 for sorting. CD1B tetramers were loaded with Rhodococcus equi-derived C32 glucose monomycolate. Germline values: CDR1 MDHEN, CDR2 SYDVKM. The CDR3 is 16 residues long. J was trimmed by 5 bases and V by 4 bases; bases with no gene match: 14. TCR-alpha and TCR-beta chains were sequenced unpaired. Data came from immunoSEQ multiplex PCR; TCRdb stores just in-frame clones and leaves some out. The data show around 60,000 clones, around 86% seen once. J is TRBJ2-7 and V is TRBV28, with 7 bases identical to TRBD2. The sequence came from an adult woman with latent tuberculosis. Sequencing was performed on CD1b-GMM tetramer-negative cells sorted from PBMCs. CDR3 region: CASSSPSGGGLNEQYF. Here the CDR3 DNA reads TGTGCCAGCAGTTCCCCTTCGGGGGGTGGACTTAACGAGCAGTACTTC.